The present T cell receptor beta chain was sequenced within a study of neurological immune-mediated disorders (dated by TCRdb to the late 2010s). Looking at the study overall: Peripheral blood TCR-beta repertoires from HTLV-I-associated myelopathy (HAM/TSP) patients, multiple sclerosis patients and healthy controls were compared by UMI-based sequencing. Longitudinal samples, technical triplicates and paired sorted CD4+ and CD8+ T-cell subsets, alongside PBMC samples, were included among the 106 TCR-beta libraries. Each longitudinal HAM/TSP and healthy donor was sampled at 3 time-points spaced at about 3-45 month intervals. The cohort comprised 65 to 75 subjects: approximately 15 HAM/TSP patients, some 34 multiple sclerosis patients and about 20 healthy controls. Results the study describes overall, beyond this receptor: The highest TCR clonal expansion was observed in HAM/TSP patients, whereas the lowest was observed in MS patients, even when compared with healthy controls. Expanded clones from different subjects shared no identical CDR3 amino acid sequences, which suggests that TCR-beta repertoires were private in all groups.

CDR1 is given as SGHRS and CDR2 as YFSETQ, both from the germline V gene. The CDR3 covers 13 residues, taking in both the cysteine and the phenylalanine. Here the CDR3 DNA is all that survives: 39 bases in frame from base 1. This clonotype was observed a single time. Its antigen is currently not known. Germline and junction disagree at one end, which may indicate a read error. The label giving this sample's time point can be read as: longitudinal time-point 3. Blood bank volunteers in Maryland, USA served as the healthy controls. For the unsorted PBMC libraries, 2 million PBMCs were stored in RNAlater at -80 degrees C until RNA extraction and were used to generate the libraries. Peripheral blood was subjected to Ficoll-Hypaque density gradient centrifugation to isolate PBMCs, which were then cryopreserved in liquid nitrogen. To synthesize cDNA, template-switch 5'RACE was performed with a primer carrying a 10-nucleotide random unique molecular identifier so that each TCR transcript was tagged. Over 170 million TCR-beta sequences, covering 15-18 subjects, were produced in each sequencing run. The RNeasy kit was used to extract total RNA. TCR-beta VDJ regions were amplified with primers for the TCR constant region and the 5'RACE anchor, using the KAPA Real-time Library Amplification kit. Sample indexes and Illumina adaptors were added in a first PCR, and a second PCR then increased library yield. After Ampure bead purification, the TCR product of roughly 650 bp was size-selected on a 2% E-gel SizeSelection system. Before pooling, libraries had their quality checked on a Bioanalyzer, their concentration measured with Qubit, and their quantity determined with the Kapa Library Quantification kit. Libraries were sequenced paired-end 2 x 150 bp on an Illumina HiSeq 2500. To increase sequence diversity, about 25-31% phiX was spiked into each library pool. Under the source paper's analysis protocol: The UMI-based MiGEC pipeline processed quality-filtered reads and removed over 80% of raw TCR sequences during error correction. IMGT germline references were used for aligning VDJ genes, and each clonotype was defined as a unique CDR3 amino acid sequence together with its V-J genes. VDJtools evaluated clonal expansion, Shannon diversity and CDR3 relatedness (CalcPairwiseDistances, ClusterSamples); CLCbio workbench built phylogenetic trees. Clones with at least 8 unique UMIs were defined as expanded, with this threshold being based on coefficient-of-variation modelling across technical triplicates. TCRdb passed the public sequencing reads through fastp at Q25 and MiXCR, retaining productive beta sequences. Each entry is one CDR3 protein sequence, shown with its most common DNA and genes. V and J calls and clone size were set by TCRdb, not the authors. The sample yields fewer than 50,000 distinct CDR3 sequences; 13% were counted once. The ten most abundant clones make up more than 9.5% of the sample.

Rearrangement joined TRBV5-1 to TRBJ2-7, with no D gene named confidently. The material sequenced was PBMCs. The receptor was isolated from a man aged 25 to 40 in good health. At the DNA level, the sequence is TGCGCCAGCAGCTTGGCCAAAGGCTACGAGCTGTACTTC. This translates into CASSLAKGYELYF. Joined to the reference TRBV5-1 and TRBJ2-7 proteins, this CDR3 gives the full variable domain: KAGVTQTPRYLIKTRGQQVTLSCSPISGHRSVSWYQQTPGQGLQFLFEYFSETQRNKGNFPGRFSGRQFSNSRSEMNVSTLELGDSALYLCASSLAKGYELYFGPGTRLTVT.